This T cell receptor (beta chain) was sequenced during a study of T cells expressing NK-cell markers. On this clonotype itself: The target antigen is unknown.

Germline V gives CDR1 MNHEY, CDR2 SVGEGT. CDR3 length: 13 residues. cDNA encoding TCR beta was synthesized via 5'RACE template switching incorporating UMIs. TCRdb reprocessed the 5' RACE reads and keeps a single row for each CDR3 protein, giving no DNA. The sample is made up of about 460,000 distinct CDR3 sequences, and the top ten hold about 1.5% of it. Findings of the study overall: In more than 5 donors, dominant CD3+CD56+NKG2C+ clones formed roughly 1.0-8% of CD8+ cells. Several of the donors also had these clonotypes leading their CD3+CD56-NKG2C+ fraction.

This chain uses TRBV6-2 or TRBV6-3 with TRBJ1-1; there is no DNA to check the TCRdb D call of TRBD1. Specimen: blood T cells: a sorted CD56 or NKG2C T cell subset, CD4+ or CD8+ T cells, or bulk PBMC T cells (not recorded which). This clonotype was obtained from a woman aged 45 to 65 in good health. CDR3 region: CASRPTGHTEAFF.